This TCR beta chain derives from a study of response to subunit inactivated influenza vaccine. Study results and caveats: Researchers suggested that each seasonal influenza vaccination recruits few new T cells.

This CDR3 has 16 residues. V dropped 3 bases and J dropped 6; count of bases not matched to a gene: 5. About this clonotype itself: What it recognizes is unknown.

TCRdb re-analysed the RT-PCR reads in MiXCR, keeping a single row per CDR3 protein. The sample shows about half a million distinct CDR3 sequences, roughly 9.8% of them seen only once. The clonotype originates from a man between 45 and 60 years old who received an inactivated influenza vaccine. Source: PBMCs from blood, taken roughly 47 days after vaccination. J is TRBJ2-1 and V is TRBV12-3 or TRBV12-4, with TRBD2 matching over 13 bases. The CDR3 coding sequence is TGTGCCAGCAGTTTGACTAGCGGGGGGCCACTCAATGAGCAGTTCTTC. It specifies CASSLTSGGPLNEQFF.